This T cell receptor (beta chain) is from a study of T cell repertoires in cytomegalovirus infection. At least ten counts were recorded for this clonotype. TCRdb re-derived calls from the reads in MiXCR, one entry per CDR3 protein. The data show 200,000 to 300,000 distinct CDR3 sequences, roughly 12% seen once. Germline CDR1 is SNHLY and CDR2 is FYNNEI. V shed 1 base and J 4 bases; nucleotides not matched to a gene: 3. This CDR3 has 16 amino acids. This receptor was taken from a human donor in good health (CMV status not recorded). Some clones in this sample may be carry-over from other donors' samples. This chain joins TRBV2 and TRBJ2-2; TRBD1 agrees at 10 bases. The specimen was PBMCs. CDR3 nucleotide sequence: TGTGCCAGCAGTGAAGAAGGGACAGGGGTCACCGGGGAGCTGTTTTTT. Its translation: CASSEEGTGVTGELFF. The entire variable domain, with the rest obtained from reference TRBV2 and TRBJ2-2, is as follows: EPEVTQTPSHQVTQMGQEVILRCVPISNHLYFYWYRQILGQKVEFLVSFYNNEISEKSEIFDDQFSVERPDGSNFTLKIRSTKLEDSAMYFCASSEEGTGVTGELFFGEGSRLTVL.